This T cell receptor (beta chain) derives from a study of blood T cell repertoires in COVID-19. The overall study: Researchers got acute and convalescent COVID-19 samples from the United States, Italy and Spain. Sources were T cells, B-cell-depleted T cells, or PBMCs; the material itself was cDNA or gDNA.

Source study methods: Reference gene primers were amplified, and this amplification served to estimate nucleated cell counts. TCRdb's copy holds only in-frame clones and misses some; the assay was immunoSEQ multiplex PCR. The V and J calls and clone size come from that table; D and trimming were worked out from the DNA. Of approximately 51,000 clones in the sample, around 85% were seen once. The CDR3 runs to 14 residues. The germline gives CDR1 SGHTA, CDR2 FQGNSA. Trimming took off 1 base at V and 0 bases at J, with 7 bases between the two ends. The gene calls are TRBV7-2 and TRBJ2-7; no clear D gene. The receptor was isolated from a human donor in a cohort sampled during active COVID-19. Sample: peripheral blood. This CDR3 is CASSLDGGSYEQYF. The CDR3 region has the DNA TGTGCCAGCAGCTTAGACGGCGGCTCCTACGAGCAGTACTTC.